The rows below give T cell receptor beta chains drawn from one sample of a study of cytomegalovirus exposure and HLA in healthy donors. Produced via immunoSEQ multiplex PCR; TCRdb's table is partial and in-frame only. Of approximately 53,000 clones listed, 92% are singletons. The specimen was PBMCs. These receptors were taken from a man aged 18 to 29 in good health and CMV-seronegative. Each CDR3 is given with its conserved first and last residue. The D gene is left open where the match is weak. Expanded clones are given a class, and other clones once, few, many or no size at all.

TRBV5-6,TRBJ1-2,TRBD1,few,CASSSYRDRAFYGYTF,TGTGCCAGCAGCTCTTACCGGGACAGGGCTTTCTATGGCTACACCTTC
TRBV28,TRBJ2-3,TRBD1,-,CASSLARLGTGGTDTQYF,TGTGCCAGCAGTCTAGCCCGGCTCGGGACAGGGGGAACAGATACGCAGTATTTT
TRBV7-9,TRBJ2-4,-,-,CASTEVAGLAKNIQYF,TGTGCCAGCACCGAAGTGGCGGGATTAGCCAAAAACATTCAGTACTTC
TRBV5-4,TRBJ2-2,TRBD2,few,CASSSGGKPAGELFF,TGTGCCAGCAGCTCCGGGGGGAAGCCCGCCGGGGAGCTGTTTTTT
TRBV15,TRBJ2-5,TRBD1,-,CATSRDRGTGQETQYF,TGTGCCACCAGCAGAGATAGGGGGACAGGTCAAGAGACCCAGTACTTC
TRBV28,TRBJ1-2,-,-,CASSFPPEDYGYTF,TGTGCCAGCAGTTTCCCTCCGGAGGACTATGGCTACACCTTC
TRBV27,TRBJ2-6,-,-,CASRETRTGANVLTF,TGTGCCAGCAGGGAGACTCGAACTGGGGCCAACGTCCTGACTTTC
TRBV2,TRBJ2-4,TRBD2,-,CASSDLLAGGSYF,TGTGCCAGCAGTGACCTACTAGCGGGAGGGTCGTACTTC
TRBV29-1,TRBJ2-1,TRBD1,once,CSVEGGQGPYNEQFF,TGCAGCGTTGAAGGGGGACAGGGGCCCTACAATGAGCAGTTCTTC
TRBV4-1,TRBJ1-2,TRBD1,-,CASSQPGGTGIYGYTF,TGCGCCAGCAGCCAACCCGGGGGGACAGGGATCTATGGCTACACCTTC
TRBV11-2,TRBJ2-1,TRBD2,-,CASSLGSGSGSGNEQFF,TGTGCCAGCAGCTTAGGGTCAGGTAGCGGGAGCGGGAATGAGCAGTTCTTC